The 9 T cell receptor beta chains below were found in one sample sequenced in a study of T cells in Graves' hyperthyroidism and ophthalmopathy. RNA transcripts provided the source from which TCR beta CDR3 regions were amplified. First-round RT-PCR of the TCR CDR3 relied on the HTBI primer set. Each CDR3 protein is one row after TCRdb ran MiXCR on the multiplex PCR reads. The profile shows hundreds of thousands of distinct CDR3 sequences, about 24% of them singletons. Specimen: blood. These receptors came from a woman aged 25 to 39 with Graves' ophthalmopathy.

This clonotype was seen many times. The chain is built from TRBV3-1 and TRBJ2-5; D unresolved. This CDR3 contains 12 residues. CDR1 is LGHDT and CDR2 is YNNKEL in the germline V gene (reference sequence). Trimming left V 0 bases short and J 7 bases short, with 6 bases between. The CDR3 region is CASSQDSRTQYF. CDR3 nucleotides: TGTGCCAGCAGCCAAGATAGCAGGACCCAGTACTTC.

The sample holds one count of this clonotype. The V and J genes are TRBV28 and TRBJ2-7; no reliable D call. With 6 bases removed from V and 0 bases from J, the gap between germline ends came to 12 bases. The length of the CDR3 is 14 residues. Germline V gives CDR1 MDHEN, CDR2 SYDVKM. In DNA form, the CDR3 reads TGTGCCAGCAGCCAGGACGGGTACTCCTACGAGCAGTACTTC. Its translation: CASSQDGYSYEQYF.

This clonotype was counted many times. J is TRBJ2-7 and V is TRBV12-3 or TRBV12-4; the D gene could be TRBD1 or TRBD2 (5 bases each). The ends were cut back, 8 bases at V and 3 bases at J, with 26 bases in the middle. This CDR3 region has 17 residues. The CDR3 loop reads CASENTGPQGRRYEQYF. As DNA, the CDR3 is TGTGCCAGCGAAAACACAGGCCCGCAGGGACGGCGCTACGAGCAGTACTTC.

Comments on this clonotype: This sequence may be a read error, since a much larger clone differs from it by one base. The gene calls are TRBV18 and TRBJ1-5; a possible D gene is TRBD1 (6 bases). Germline V gene lookup returns CDR1 KGHSH and CDR2 LQKENI. The V and J ends lost 3 bases and 2 bases respectively, with 11 bases between them. The CDR3 spans 15 residues. CDR3 DNA: TGTGCCAGCTCACCGGGGGGCGGGGGCAATCAGCCCCAGCATTTT. Amino acids: CASSPGGGGNQPQHF.

This clonotype has just a few counts. The chain has TRBV24-1 and TRBJ2-2; tentative D call: TRBD1 (5 bases). Germline lookup yields CDR1 KGHDR and CDR2 SFDVKD. This CDR3 contains 14 residues. V was cut by 1 base and J by 3 bases, with 5 bases left in between. In DNA form, the CDR3 reads TGTGCCACCAGTGATTTCAGGGACACCGGGGAGCTGTTTTTT. This translates into CATSDFRDTGELFF.

In its sample, this clonotype was seen many times. The rearrangement links TRBV5-1 to TRBJ1-5; D remains ambiguous. Germline lookup yields CDR1 SGHRS and CDR2 YFSETQ. The CDR3 runs 14 residues. V was shortened by 2 bases and J by 7 bases, with 13 bases between the two germline ends. Written as DNA, the CDR3 is TGCGCCAGCAGCTTTGACGGGTTGTGGCAGCCCCAGCATTTT. Protein product: CASSFDGLWQPQHF.

Regarding this clonotype: An end of the junction does not agree with germline; a read error may underlie this. The gene calls are TRBV29-1 and TRBJ2-7, with D tentatively TRBD1 (6 bases). Germline values: CDR1 SQVTM, CDR2 ANQGSEA. The CDR3 has 12 residues. For the CDR3, the DNA is TGCAGCGTTCGGGCAGGGGTAAACGAGCAGTGCTTC. It translates to CSVRAGVNEQCF.

This clonotype has just a few counts. This sequence joins TRBV6-1 and TRBJ2-7, with D unresolved. Deletions cut 7 bases from V and 3 bases from J, with 10 bases between. CDR1 is MNHNS, CDR2 SASEGT, per germline. This CDR3 spans 12 amino acids. The CDR3 spells CASKEGNYEQYF. For the CDR3, the DNA is TGTGCCAGCAAGGAAGGGAACTACGAGCAGTACTTC.

This clonotype was found many times. The gene calls are TRBV19 and TRBJ1-2; D is undetermined. The CDR3 loop spans 9 amino acids. Looked up from germline, CDR1 is LNHDA and CDR2 is SQIVND (reference sequence). As DNA, the CDR3 is TGTGCAGCCGGGGATGGCTACACCTTC. Its protein product is CAAGDGYTF.